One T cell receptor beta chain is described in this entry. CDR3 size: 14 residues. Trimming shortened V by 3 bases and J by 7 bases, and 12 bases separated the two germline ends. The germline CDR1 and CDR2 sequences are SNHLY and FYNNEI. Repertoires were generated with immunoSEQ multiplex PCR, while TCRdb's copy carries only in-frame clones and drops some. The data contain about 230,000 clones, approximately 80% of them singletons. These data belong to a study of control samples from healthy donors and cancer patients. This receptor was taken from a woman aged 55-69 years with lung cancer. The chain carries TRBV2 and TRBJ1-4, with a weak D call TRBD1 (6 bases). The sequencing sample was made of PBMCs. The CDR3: CASSEGKGGEKLFF. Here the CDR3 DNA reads TGTGCCAGCAGTGAGGGGAAGGGGGGTGAAAAACTGTTTTTT.